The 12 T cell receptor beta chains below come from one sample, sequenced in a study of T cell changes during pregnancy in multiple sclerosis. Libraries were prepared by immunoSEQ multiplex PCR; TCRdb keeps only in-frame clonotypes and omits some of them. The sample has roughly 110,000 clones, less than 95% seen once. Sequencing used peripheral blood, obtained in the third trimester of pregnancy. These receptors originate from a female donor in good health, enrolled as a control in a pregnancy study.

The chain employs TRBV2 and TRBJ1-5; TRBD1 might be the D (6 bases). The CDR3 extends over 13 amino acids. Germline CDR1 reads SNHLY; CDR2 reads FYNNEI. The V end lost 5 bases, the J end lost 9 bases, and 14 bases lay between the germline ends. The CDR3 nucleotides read TGTGCCAGCAGTCCTAGGGGGGAGGGGCCCCAGCATTTT. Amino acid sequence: CASSPRGEGPQHF. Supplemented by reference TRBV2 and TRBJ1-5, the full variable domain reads EPEVTQTPSHQVTQMGQEVILRCVPISNHLYFYWYRQILGQKVEFLVSFYNNEISEKSEIFDDQFSVERPDGSNFTLKIRSTKLEDSAMYFCASSPRGEGPQHFGDGTRLSIL.

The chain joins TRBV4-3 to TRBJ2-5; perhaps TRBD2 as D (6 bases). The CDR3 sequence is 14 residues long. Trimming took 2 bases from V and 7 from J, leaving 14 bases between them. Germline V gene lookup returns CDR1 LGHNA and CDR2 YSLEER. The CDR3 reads CASSQNGEVGTQYF. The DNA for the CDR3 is TGCGCCAGCAGCCAAAATGGGGAGGTCGGGACCCAGTACTTC.

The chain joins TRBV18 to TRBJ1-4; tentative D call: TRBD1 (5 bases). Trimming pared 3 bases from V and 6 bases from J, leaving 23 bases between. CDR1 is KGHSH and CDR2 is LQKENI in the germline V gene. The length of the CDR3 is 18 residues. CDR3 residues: CASSPDVGTYRFHEKLFF. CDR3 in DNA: TGTGCCAGCTCACCGGATGTGGGAACATACAGGTTTCATGAAAAACTGTTTTTT. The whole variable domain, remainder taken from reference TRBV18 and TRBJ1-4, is NAGVMQNPRHLVRRRGQEARLRCSPMKGHSHVYWYRQLPEEGLKFMVYLQKENIIDESGMPKERFSAEFPKEGPSILRIQQVVRGDSAAYFCASSPDVGTYRFHEKLFFGSGTQLSVL.

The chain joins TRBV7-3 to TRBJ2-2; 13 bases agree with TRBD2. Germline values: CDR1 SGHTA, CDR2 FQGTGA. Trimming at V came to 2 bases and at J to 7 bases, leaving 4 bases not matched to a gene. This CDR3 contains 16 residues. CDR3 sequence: CASSLGLAGAVGELFF. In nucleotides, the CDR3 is TGTGCCAGCAGCTTAGGACTAGCGGGGGCGGTCGGGGAGCTGTTTTTT.

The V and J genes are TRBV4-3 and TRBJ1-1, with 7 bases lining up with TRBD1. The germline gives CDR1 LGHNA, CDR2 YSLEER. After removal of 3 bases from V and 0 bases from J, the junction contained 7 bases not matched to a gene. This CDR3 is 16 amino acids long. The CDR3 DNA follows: TGCGCCAGCAGCCACCCGAAGACAGGGATGAACACTGAAGCTTTCTTT. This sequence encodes CASSHPKTGMNTEAFF.

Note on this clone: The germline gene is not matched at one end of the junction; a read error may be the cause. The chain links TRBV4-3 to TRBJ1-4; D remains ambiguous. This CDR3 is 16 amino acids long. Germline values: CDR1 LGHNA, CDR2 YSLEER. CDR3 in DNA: TGCGCCAGCAGCCAAGTTGTATCTTCCGCTAACGAAAAACTGTTTTTT. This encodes CASSQVVSSANEKLFF.

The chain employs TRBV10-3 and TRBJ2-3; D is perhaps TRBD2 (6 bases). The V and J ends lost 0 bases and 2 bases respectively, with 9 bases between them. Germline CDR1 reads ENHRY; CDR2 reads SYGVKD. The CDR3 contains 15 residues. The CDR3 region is CAISESRDFTDTQYF. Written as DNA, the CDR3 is TGTGCCATCAGTGAGTCCCGGGACTTCACAGATACGCAGTATTTT.

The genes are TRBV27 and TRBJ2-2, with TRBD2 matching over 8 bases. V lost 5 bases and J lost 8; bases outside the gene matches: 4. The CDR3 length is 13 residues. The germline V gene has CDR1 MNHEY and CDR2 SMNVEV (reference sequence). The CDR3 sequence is CASSRGGRGELFF. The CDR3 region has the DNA TGTGCCAGCAGTCGGGGGGGGAGGGGGGAGCTGTTTTTT.

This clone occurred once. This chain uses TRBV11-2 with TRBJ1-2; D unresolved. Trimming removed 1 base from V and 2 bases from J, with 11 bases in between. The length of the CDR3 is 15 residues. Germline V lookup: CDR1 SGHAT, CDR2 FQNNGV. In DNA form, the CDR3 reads TGTGCCAGCAGCTTAGGCGCGGAGAGCAACTATGGCTACACCTTC. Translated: CASSLGAESNYGYTF.

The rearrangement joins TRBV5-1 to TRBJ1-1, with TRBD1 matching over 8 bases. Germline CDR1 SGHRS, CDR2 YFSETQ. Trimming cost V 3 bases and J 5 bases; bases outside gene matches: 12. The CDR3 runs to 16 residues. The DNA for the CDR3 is TGCGCCAGCAGCTCCGGCCCCCAGGGGGCAGGGACTGAAGCTTTCTTT. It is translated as CASSSGPQGAGTEAFF.

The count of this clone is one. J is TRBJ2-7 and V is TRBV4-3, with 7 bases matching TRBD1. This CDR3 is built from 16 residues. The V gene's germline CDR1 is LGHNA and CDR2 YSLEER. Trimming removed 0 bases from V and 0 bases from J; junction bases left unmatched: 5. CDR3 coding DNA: TGCGCCAGCAGCCAAGAAAGGACAGGACTCTCCTACGAGCAGTACTTC. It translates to CASSQERTGLSYEQYF.

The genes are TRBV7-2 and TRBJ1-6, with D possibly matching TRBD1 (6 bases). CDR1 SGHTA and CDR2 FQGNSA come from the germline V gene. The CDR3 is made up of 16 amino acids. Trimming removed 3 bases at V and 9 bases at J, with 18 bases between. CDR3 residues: CASSFILTGALSPLHF. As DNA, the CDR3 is TGTGCCAGCAGCTTCATACTGACAGGTGCTCTTTCACCCCTCCACTTT.